This T cell receptor beta chain is from a study of blood T cell repertoires in COVID-19. Study at large: Material from acute and convalescent COVID-19 was sourced from the United States, Italy and Spain.

Seattle cases were enrolled at active infection and followed longitudinally. The CDR3 is made up of 14 amino acids. V lost 3 bases and J lost 6, with 9 bases in between. Germline V CDR1 and CDR2: KGHSH, LQKENI. Per the authors' pipeline: Reference gene primer amplification in the assay estimated nucleated cell counts. Assay used: immunoSEQ multiplex PCR; TCRdb lists only in-frame clones, some missing. From that table come the V and J calls and clone size; the DNA was used to work out D and trimming. This sample has tens of thousands of clones, with around 87% found just once. Sequencing input: peripheral blood. The receptor comes from a woman aged 60 to 75 with COVID-19, enrolled during active disease. The chain couples TRBV18 to TRBJ1-6, with a weak D call TRBD1 (5 bases). CDR3 amino acids: CASSPGPSNSPLHF. CDR3 sequence (DNA): TGTGCCAGCTCACCGGGGCCTTCTAATTCACCCCTCCACTTT.